These 17 T cell receptor beta chains were all obtained from the same sample, sequenced in a study of blood T cell repertoires in COVID-19. Libraries were prepared by immunoSEQ multiplex PCR; TCRdb keeps only in-frame clonotypes and omits some of them. The data show 130,000 to 150,000 clones, with roughly 80% seen just once and over 5% held by the top ten. Material: peripheral blood. These receptors were collected from a human donor in a cohort sampled during active COVID-19.

This clone was detected a few times. The CDR3 loop reads CASRATDSLLREQYF. Here the CDR3 DNA reads TGTGCCAGCAGGGCCACGGACAGCCTGCTACGCGAGCAGTACTTC. This chain joins TRBV2 and TRBJ2-7, with TRBD1 as a possible D gene (6 bases). Germline CDR1 SNHLY, CDR2 FYNNEI. This CDR3 contains 15 residues. Between the trimmed V and J ends, which lost 6 bases and 6 bases, there was a span of 21 bases.

The genes are TRBV6-6 and TRBJ1-2, with D unresolved. The CDR3 loop spans 14 amino acids. V lost 7 bases and J lost 8, with 20 bases in between. Germline-derived CDR1 and CDR2 are MNHNY and SVGAGI (reference sequence). The CDR3 nucleotides read TGTGCCAGCACCCAATTCCGGGGAATTGAAGGCTACACCTTC. Its protein is CASTQFRGIEGYTF.

The CDR3 sequence: CASRDTGTASEKLFF. The CDR3 nucleotides are TGTGCCAGCAGAGATACCGGGACAGCAAGTGAAAAACTGTTTTTT. V gene TRBV6-5 combines with J gene TRBJ1-4; 7 positions match TRBD1. Trimming removed 6 bases from V and 7 bases from J; junction bases left unmatched: 11. Germline V gene data show CDR1 as MNHEY and CDR2 as SVGAGI. This CDR3 has 15 residues.

The J gene is TRBJ2-2, the V gene TRBV4-2; 14 nucleotides align to TRBD2. V dropped 0 bases and J dropped 2; count of bases not matched to a gene: 8. Germline CDR1 and CDR2: LGHNA and YNFKEQ. The CDR3 is made up of 20 amino acids. The DNA for the CDR3 is TGTGCCAGCAGCCAAGACCCGACTAGCGGGGGGGTGGGAAACACCGGGGAGCTGTTTTTT. Amino acids: CASSQDPTSGGVGNTGELFF.

The V gene is TRBV28, the J gene TRBJ2-3; D perhaps matches TRBD2 (7 bases). Germline CDR1 is MDHEN and CDR2 is SYDVKM. The CDR3 is 15 amino acids. V was pared by 2 bases and J by 3 bases, with 12 bases between. The CDR3 DNA reads TGTGCCAGCAGTTTAAAGGGGGGGCCGACAGATACGCAGTATTTT. Protein product: CASSLKGGPTDTQYF.

This sequence joins TRBV15 and TRBJ2-6, with a weak D call TRBD1 (5 bases). Trimming cost V 5 bases and J 0 bases, with 8 bases left between them. Germline CDR1 and CDR2: LNHNV and YYDKDF (reference sequence). There are 15 residues in the CDR3. CDR3 nucleotide sequence: TGTGCCACCAGCCCGACAGTCTCTGGGGCCAACGTCCTGACTTTC. Its protein product is CATSPTVSGANVLTF.

A few counts support this clone. The chain couples TRBV6-5 to TRBJ1-6; possible D gene TRBD1, 6 bases. Trimming removed 6 bases at V and 7 bases at J, with 13 bases between. This CDR3 comprises 14 residues. Germline V gene lookup returns CDR1 MNHEY and CDR2 SVGAGI. The CDR3 region has the DNA TGTGCCAGCAGCTTTACAGGGACCAATTCACCCCTCCACTTT. Translated: CASSFTGTNSPLHF.

This chain links TRBV2 with TRBJ1-4; D may be TRBD1 (5 bases). V lost 5 bases and J 0 bases, leaving 10 bases between the germline ends. This CDR3 region has 15 residues. Germline V lookup: CDR1 SNHLY, CDR2 FYNNEI. CDR3 protein: CASSTGGATNEKLFF. The CDR3 DNA reads TGTGCCAGCAGTACAGGCGGGGCAACTAATGAAAAACTGTTTTTT.

This sequence joins TRBV18 and TRBJ2-5, with 9 nucleotides matching TRBD2. The CDR3 is 16 residues long. V was pared by 6 bases and J by 2 bases, with 10 bases of the junction left unmatched. Germline CDR1 is KGHSH and CDR2 is LQKENI. CDR3 sequence: CASSGVAGASQETQYF. The DNA of the CDR3 is TGTGCCAGCTCCGGGGTAGCGGGGGCGTCACAAGAGACCCAGTACTTC.

This clone was observed a few times. Other DNA sequences in the sample encode the same CDR3. The CDR3 is CAWSGTASNQPQHF. CDR3 DNA sequence: TGTGCCTGGAGTGGGACAGCTAGCAATCAGCCCCAGCATTTT. V usage is TRBV30 and J usage is TRBJ1-5; D may be TRBD1 (6 bases). Per the germline V gene, CDR1 is GTSNPN and CDR2 is SVGIG (reference sequence). V lost 1 base to trimming and J lost 0 bases, with 7 bases between them. The length of the CDR3 is 14 residues.

This clone appeared once. The rearrangement joins TRBV5-4 to TRBJ2-2; 9 nucleotides agree with TRBD1. Unmatched junction bases numbered 6, after V lost 3 bases and J lost 6 bases. The CDR3 consists of 15 residues. CDR1 is SGHNT and CDR2 is YYREEE in the germline V gene (reference sequence). CDR3 residues: CASSWATGGAGELFF. In nucleotides, the CDR3 is TGTGCCAGCAGCTGGGCGACAGGGGGGGCCGGGGAGCTGTTTTTT.

J is TRBJ1-2 and V is TRBV6-6, with a possible D match to TRBD1 (6 bases). Trimming shortened V by 0 bases and J by 3 bases, and 14 bases separated the two germline ends. The CDR3 loop spans 16 amino acids. Germline V gives CDR1 MNHNY, CDR2 SVGAGI (reference sequence). CDR3 bases: TGTGCCAGCAGTTACTCCCGGGACACGCAACACTATGGCTACACCTTC. Translating it yields CASSYSRDTQHYGYTF.

This clone was counted once. V and J are TRBV4-3 and TRBJ2-1; the D is unclear. Trimming left V 0 bases short and J 4 bases short, with 10 bases between. From germline, CDR1 is LGHNA and CDR2 YSLEER. The CDR3 is made up of 15 amino acids. The CDR3 sequence: CASSQEALFYNEQFF. The DNA for the CDR3 is TGCGCCAGCAGCCAAGAAGCGCTATTTTACAATGAGCAGTTCTTC.

CDR3 nucleotides: TGTGCCAGCAGAACAGGGGTCTACGAGCAGTACTTC. Residues: CASRTGVYEQYF. The chain combines TRBV6-5 with TRBJ2-7, with 7 bases fitting TRBD1. V gave up 6 bases and J gave up 3 bases; unmatched junction bases: 2. The CDR3 length is 12 residues. Germline-derived CDR1 and CDR2 are MNHEY and SVGAGI.

This rearrangement joins TRBV3-1 (or the pseudogene TRBV3-2) to TRBJ2-1; D perhaps matches TRBD1 (7 bases). Trimming shortened V by 4 bases and J by 6 bases, and 10 bases separated the two germline ends. This CDR3 is built from 13 residues. Germline assignment: CDR1 LGHDT and CDR2 YNNKEL (reference sequence). CDR3 coding DNA: TGTGCCAGCAGCCCCAGGGGGGCCAATGAGCAGTTCTTC. Translated: CASSPRGANEQFF.

The chain links TRBV7-2 to TRBJ2-2; D might be TRBD2 (5 bases). Germline V gene sequence: CDR1 SGHTA, CDR2 FQGNSA. The germline V and J ends were trimmed by 5 bases and 0 bases, with 13 bases remaining between them. This CDR3 has 16 residues. The CDR3 loop is CASSTYRGTNTGELFF. In DNA, the CDR3 is TGTGCCAGCAGCACATACCGGGGTACGAACACCGGGGAGCTGTTTTTT.

The V gene is TRBV4-1, the J gene TRBJ2-3; D is possibly TRBD2 (7 bases). From germline, CDR1 is MGHRA and CDR2 YSYEKL. The CDR3 is 20 residues long. The ends were cut back, 0 bases at V and 3 bases at J, with 25 bases in the middle. CDR3 loop: CASSQDWGGRRGPTTDTQYF. The CDR3 DNA sequence: TGCGCCAGCAGCCAAGATTGGGGAGGGCGGCGGGGGCCAACAACAGATACGCAGTATTTT.